A selection of T cell receptor beta chains follows, all from one sample in a study of blood T cell repertoires in COVID-19. Sequencing used immunoSEQ multiplex PCR; TCRdb keeps in-frame clones, though not all of them. The data show about 110,000 clones, almost 85% seen once. Source material: peripheral blood. These receptor sequences come from a human donor in a cohort sampled during active COVID-19. Both conserved end residues are part of each CDR3. Fields, in order: D gene, V gene, J gene, clone size, CDR3 DNA, CDR3 protein. D genes are given only for firm matches. Not all rows give a size; the values are once, few, many and, for expanded clones, a class.

>.|TRBV30|TRBJ1-1|once
TGTGCCTGGAGTGCCCCGGACAGTTCGAACACTGAAGCTTTCTTT
CAWSAPDSSNTEAFF
>TRBD1|TRBV7-2|TRBJ2-1|.
TGTGCCAGCAGCCCCGACAGGGGCATTCACAATGAGCAGTTCTTC
CASSPDRGIHNEQFF
>TRBD1|TRBV10-3|TRBJ2-3|.
TGTGCCATCAGTCCCCGGGACAGGGGGACAGATACGCAGTATTTT
CAISPRDRGTDTQYF
>TRBD2|TRBV20-1|TRBJ2-1|.
TGCAGTGCTAGTAGGTTAGCGGGAGGTAATGAGCAGTTCTTC
CSASRLAGGNEQFF
>.|TRBV7-6|TRBJ1-2|once
TGTGCCAGCAGCTTAGTTCTGGGCCAGGGTGGCTACACCTTC
CASSLVLGQGGYTF
>.|TRBV4-1|TRBJ2-6|.
TGCGCCAGCAGCCAACAAGGGGGTGTTAGGGCTGGGGCCAACGTCCTGACTTTC
CASSQQGGVRAGANVLTF
>.|TRBV5-1|TRBJ1-4|.
TGCGCCAGCAGCCAGGTCGCAACTAATGAAAAACTGTTTTTT
CASSQVATNEKLFF
>.|TRBV6-5|TRBJ2-7|.
TGTGCCAGCAGTTACGTGGCAGGTCTGTACGAGCAGTACTTC
CASSYVAGLYEQYF
>.|TRBV6-6|TRBJ2-2|.
TGTGCCAGCAGCCAAAGGGGGACCCTGAGCACCGGGGAGCTGTTTTTT
CASSQRGTLSTGELFF
>.|TRBV9|TRBJ1-2|.
TGTGCCAGCAATCAGGGGTACTATGGCTACACCTTC
CASNQGYYGYTF
>TRBD2|TRBV5-1|TRBJ2-2|.
TGCGCCAGCAGTTCTATAGCGGGAGACGACACCGGGGAGCTGTTTTTT
CASSSIAGDDTGELFF
>TRBD1|TRBV7-6|TRBJ1-4|.
TGTGCCAGCAGCCCCGGACAGGGGAATGAAAAACTGTTTTTT
CASSPGQGNEKLFF
>.|TRBV18|TRBJ2-5|.
TGTGCCAGCTCACCACCGTTTTTAGATCTGACCCAGTACTTC
CASSPPFLDLTQYF
>.|TRBV5-1|TRBJ2-2|.
TGCGCCAGCAGCAGCGGACTACCGAACACCGGGGAGCTGTTTTTT
CASSSGLPNTGELFF
>TRBD2|TRBV6-5|TRBJ2-3|.
TGTGCCAGCAGTTACGAGGGACTAGGAACGACAGATACGCAGTATTTT
CASSYEGLGTTDTQYF
>TRBD2|TRBV5-1|TRBJ2-7|.
TGCGCCAGCAGCTGGGGAGGCAGAGAGCTAGCGGGAGGGGACGAGCAGTACTTC
CASSWGGRELAGGDEQYF
>.|TRBV6-5|TRBJ1-4|few
TGTGCCAGCAGTAACGGGGGGATAGATGAAAAACTGTTTTTT
CASSNGGIDEKLFF
>TRBD2|TRBV6-5|TRBJ2-1|once
TGTGCCAGCAGGAGGGCTAGCGGAAACAATGAGCAGTTCTTC
CASRRASGNNEQFF
>TRBD1|TRBV9|TRBJ1-2|once
TGTGCCAGCAGCGGAGTTTCGGGGGCAGGGGGTGGAGGCTACACCTTC
CASSGVSGAGGGGYTF
>TRBD2|TRBV13|TRBJ2-1|.
TGTGCCAGCAGCACCCGACTAGCGGAACACTACAATGAGCAGTTCTTC
CASSTRLAEHYNEQFF
>.|TRBV6-5|TRBJ2-5|.
TGTGCCAGCACCCGGACAGTTGGGCCACAAGAGACCCAGTACTTC
CASTRTVGPQETQYF
>.|TRBV19|TRBJ2-3|.
TGTGCCAGTAGTATAGCCGGTGGCACAGATACGCAGTATTTT
CASSIAGGTDTQYF